These 11 T cell receptor beta chains share one sample of origin, sequenced in a study of vaccination effects on CD4 cells after COVID-19. Following an approximately 11-day culture, CD4+ T cells were purified. Participants received two doses of either the BNT162b2 or mRNA-1273 vaccine. No antigen is known for these receptors. The protocol was immunoSEQ multiplex PCR, while the TCRdb copy is restricted to in-frame clones and leaves out a portion. This sample carries about 40,000 clones, about 70% of them seen once, and the ten largest clones take more than 7%. The sequencing used CD4+ T cells from PBMCs cultured without peptide, collected after COVID-19 vaccination. Every receptor here comes from a human donor who received a COVID-19 vaccine.

The chain joins TRBV27 to TRBJ1-5; TRBD1 is a possible D gene (5 bases). The germline CDR1 and CDR2 sequences are MNHEY and SMNVEV (reference sequence). CDR3 length equals 16 residues. The V and J ends lost 8 bases and 0 bases respectively, with 17 bases between them. The chain's CDR3 is CASAERGPYSNQPQHF. In DNA form, the CDR3 reads TGTGCCAGCGCTGAACGGGGACCTTATAGCAATCAGCCCCAGCATTTT.

As for this clone: One end of the junction fails to match germline, which may point to a read error. V is TRBV4-1 and J is TRBJ1-1; no clear D gene. The CDR3 sequence is 20 residues long. Germline V gene data show CDR1 as MGHRA and CDR2 as YSYEKL. CDR3 residues: CASSQLSGKRTGRNTTGAFF. The CDR3 DNA reads as TGCGCCAGCAGCCAACTTAGCGGCAAGAGGACCGGCCGTAACACTACTGGAGCTTTCTTT.

The chain employs TRBV6-5 and TRBJ1-5, with a tentative D call TRBD1 (6 bases). V was pared by 7 bases and J by 7 bases, with 14 bases between. This CDR3 is built from 13 residues. The germline V gene has CDR1 MNHEY and CDR2 SVGAGI. The CDR3 DNA reads as TGTGCCAGCATCCGCGAGGGGGAGCAGCCCCAGCATTTT. Amino acids: CASIREGEQPQHF.

This clone was detected a few times. The chain recombines TRBV4-1 with TRBJ1-2; no reliable D call. The CDR3 sequence is 15 residues long. Trimming left V 0 bases short and J 0 bases short, with 8 bases between. Germline-derived CDR1 and CDR2 are MGHRA and YSYEKL. CDR3 nucleotide sequence: TGCGCCAGCAGCCAAGATAGGGTCGCTAACTATGGCTACACCTTC. Its translation: CASSQDRVANYGYTF.

This clone was recorded once. The chain has TRBV3-1 (or the pseudogene TRBV3-2) and TRBJ2-5, with 11 bases fitting TRBD2. The V gene end was trimmed by 1 base and the J gene end by 5 bases; junction bases not matched to a gene: 9. There are 17 residues in the CDR3. The germline gives CDR1 LGHDT, CDR2 YNNKEL (reference sequence). The chain's CDR3 is CASSQVALAGGRETQYF. CDR3 sequence (DNA): TGTGCCAGCAGCCAAGTCGCCTTAGCGGGGGGGCGGGAGACCCAGTACTTC.

This clone came up a few times. The rearrangement links TRBV7-9 to TRBJ2-7; 13 nucleotides align to TRBD2. With 5 bases clipped from V and 7 bases from J, the junction kept 5 bases outside the gene matches. The CDR3 is 14 amino acids. Germline CDR1 is SEHNR and CDR2 is FQNEAQ (reference sequence). The CDR3 DNA reads TGTGCCAGCAGCCGGACTAGCGGGAGTGAGGAGCAGTACTTC. Its translation is CASSRTSGSEEQYF.

The chain is built from TRBV27 and TRBJ1-6; 8 positions agree with TRBD1. Per the germline V gene, CDR1 is MNHEY and CDR2 is SMNVEV (reference sequence). The CDR3 totals 15 residues. V gave up 3 bases and J gave up 8 bases; unmatched junction bases: 6. The CDR3 is CASSLAGGIYSPLHF. Written as DNA, the CDR3 is TGTGCCAGCAGTTTGGCAGGGGGCATCTATTCACCCCTCCACTTT.

This clone was observed once. This rearrangement joins TRBV6-5 to TRBJ1-2; 7 bases are a match to TRBD1. Germline lookup yields CDR1 MNHEY and CDR2 SVGAGI. The CDR3 sequence is 15 residues long. The ends lost 7 bases at V and 2 bases at J; junction bases unmatched: 10. CDR3 sequence reads: CASTPLVQGNYGYTF. CDR3 DNA sequence: TGTGCCAGCACTCCGTTGGTACAGGGGAACTATGGCTACACCTTC.

The chain joins TRBV29-1 to TRBJ2-3; no reliable D call. The CDR3 extends over 14 amino acids. The germline V gene encodes CDR1 SQVTM and CDR2 ANQGSEA. Trimming pared 5 bases from V and 0 bases from J, leaving 12 bases between. CDR3 amino acids: CSVSRVSSTDTQYF. The CDR3 nucleotides are TGCAGCGTTTCTCGGGTATCTAGCACAGATACGCAGTATTTT.

This clone was seen a handful of times. The chain couples TRBV27 to TRBJ2-2, with D uncertain. Germline CDR1 is MNHEY and CDR2 is SMNVEV (reference sequence). V was clipped by 1 base and J by 8 bases, with 20 bases between them. This CDR3 is 17 amino acids long. The CDR3, as DNA: TGTGCCAGCAGTTTATATTCTTGGACCCCAGGCCCGGGGGAGCTGTTTTTT. Translation: CASSLYSWTPGPGELFF.

The CDR3 DNA reads as TGTGCCAGCAGTTTAGATCGTGGCCCCTCGGTT. Its protein product is CASSLDRGPSV. The rearrangement links TRBV12-3 or TRBV12-4 to TRBJ2-7; unclear D gene. The CDR3 is made up of 11 amino acids.